The clone carrying this T cell receptor (beta chain) showed up just once. The sample comes from a study of cytomegalovirus exposure and HLA in healthy donors. The primer mix had 60 Vbeta and 13 Jbeta primers. TCRdb keeps only in-frame clones here, not all; method: immunoSEQ multiplex PCR. In the table there are 110,000 to 150,000 clones, approximately 80% of which are singletons. The V gene lost 4 bases and the J gene lost 1 base, with 14 bases spanning the gap. Germline V CDR1 and CDR2: SGHRS, YFSETQ. The length of the CDR3 is 16 residues. The clonotype was recovered from a woman in her thirties or forties in good health and CMV-seropositive. The sequenced sample consisted of PBMCs. The genes are TRBV5-1 and TRBJ2-2, with D maybe TRBD1 (5 bases). Written as DNA, the CDR3 is TGCGCCAGCAGCCTGGGGTCAACAGGGAACACCGGGGAGCTGTTTTTT. Its translation: CASSLGSTGNTGELFF.